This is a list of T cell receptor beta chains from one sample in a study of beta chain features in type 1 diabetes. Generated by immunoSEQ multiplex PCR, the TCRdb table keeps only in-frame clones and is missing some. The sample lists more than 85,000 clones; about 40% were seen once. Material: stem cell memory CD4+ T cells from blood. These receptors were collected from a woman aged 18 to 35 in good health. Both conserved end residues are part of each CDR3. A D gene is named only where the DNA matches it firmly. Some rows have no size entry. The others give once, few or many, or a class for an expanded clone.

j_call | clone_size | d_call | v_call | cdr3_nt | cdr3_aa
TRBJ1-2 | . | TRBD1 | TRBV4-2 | TGTGCCAGCAGCCCGAAGGAGGCAGGGGGTTTCTATGGCTACACCTTC | CASSPKEAGGFYGYTF
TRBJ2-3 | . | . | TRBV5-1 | TGCGCCAGCAGCTTGGCCAGCGGAACAGATACGCAGTATTTT | CASSLASGTDTQYF
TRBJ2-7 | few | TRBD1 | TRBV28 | TGTGCCAGCTTGGACAGGCTCTACGAGCAGTACTTC | CASLDRLYEQYF
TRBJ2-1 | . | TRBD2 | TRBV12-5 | TGTGCTAGTGCCAAACTCTCAGGACTAGCGGGAGTAAATGAGCAGTTCTTC | CASAKLSGLAGVNEQFF
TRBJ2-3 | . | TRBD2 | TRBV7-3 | TGTGCCAGCAGCTTAAGGGACGGGAGGAACCGAGATACGCAGTATTTT | CASSLRDGRNRDTQYF
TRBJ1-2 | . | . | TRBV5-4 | TGTGCCAGCAGCTCGGGACTGACCCTTTATGGCTACACCTTC | CASSSGLTLYGYTF
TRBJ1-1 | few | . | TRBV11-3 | TGTGCCAGCAGCTTAGGGGGGCCAATGAACACTGAAGCTTTCTTT | CASSLGGPMNTEAFF
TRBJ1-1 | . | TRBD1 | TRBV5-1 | TGCGCCAGCAGCAAAGACAGGGGGCAATACACTGAAGCTTTCTTT | CASSKDRGQYTEAFF
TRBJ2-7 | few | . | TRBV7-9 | TGTGCCAGCAGCTTAGGCGGGGCCCACAATTACGAGCAGTACTTC | CASSLGGAHNYEQYF
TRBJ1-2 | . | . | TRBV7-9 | TGTGCCAGCAGGACAGTTCATATAGTGGCGGCTGGCTACACCTTC | CASRTVHIVAAGYTF
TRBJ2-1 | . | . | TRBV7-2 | TGTGCCAGCAGGAACCGGGACTGGAACAATGAGCAGTTCTTC | CASRNRDWNNEQFF
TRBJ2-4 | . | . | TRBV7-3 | TGTGCCAGCAGCCCCCAGCCAGAGGGGGACATTCAGTACTTC | CASSPQPEGDIQYF
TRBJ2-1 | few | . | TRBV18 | TGTGCCAGCTCACCACGTGGGGGGGCTGAGGAGCAGTTCTTC | CASSPRGGAEEQFF
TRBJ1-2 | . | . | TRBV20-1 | TGCAGTGCTAGCGGACTCCGAGGCTACACCTTC | CSASGLRGYTF
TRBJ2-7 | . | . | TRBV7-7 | TGTGCTAGCAGCTTAGCGCCCAGCGGATACGAGCAGTACTTC | CASSLAPSGYEQYF
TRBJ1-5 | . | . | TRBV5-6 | TGTGCCAGCAGCATTTACCGGGGGAGAAATCAGCCCCAGCATTTT | CASSIYRGRNQPQHF
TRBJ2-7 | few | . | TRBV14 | TGTGCCAGCAGCCAAGATCCCAGGGGATACTACGAGCAGTACTTC | CASSQDPRGYYEQYF
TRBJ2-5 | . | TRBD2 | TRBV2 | TGTGCCAGCACCAGAACTAGCGGTTCCCAAGAGACCCAGTACTTC | CASTRTSGSQETQYF
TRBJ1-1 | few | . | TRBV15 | TGTGCCACCAGCAGAGGACGAGGGAACACTGAAGCTTTCTTT | CATSRGRGNTEAFF
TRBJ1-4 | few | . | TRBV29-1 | TGCAGCGTTGAATCAGGTCCGCTCTATAATGAAAAACTGTTTTTT | CSVESGPLYNEKLFF
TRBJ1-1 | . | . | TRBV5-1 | TGCGCCAGCAGCGGGAGCTGGGGTTTGAACACTGAAGCTTTCTTT | CASSGSWGLNTEAFF
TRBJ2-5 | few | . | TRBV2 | TGTGCCAGCAGAGTCGGAGAGACCCAGTACTTC | CASRVGETQYF
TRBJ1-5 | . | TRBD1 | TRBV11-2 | TGTGCCAGCAGTTCCCGAGAGGGGGCCGGCAATCAGCCCCAGCATTTT | CASSSREGAGNQPQHF
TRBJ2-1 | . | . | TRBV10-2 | TGCGCCAGCAGCTTACAGGGAAGGATCGATGAGCAGTTCTTC | CASSLQGRIDEQFF
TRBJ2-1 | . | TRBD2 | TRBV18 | TGTGCCAGCTCACCCCCCGGGTGGCGGGGGGACTACAATGAGCAGTTCTTC | CASSPPGWRGDYNEQFF
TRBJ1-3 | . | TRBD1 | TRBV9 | TGTGCCAGCAGCGCCCGGGACAGGGGGTTTTACTCTGGAAACACCATATATTTT | CASSARDRGFYSGNTIYF
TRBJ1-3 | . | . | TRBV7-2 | TGTGCCAGCAGCCACGGAGACAGATTCTCTGGAAACACCATATATTTT | CASSHGDRFSGNTIYF
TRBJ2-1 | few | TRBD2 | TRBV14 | TGTGCCAGCAGCCAGGCTAGCGGGTTTGGGCAGTTCTTC | CASSQASGFGQFF
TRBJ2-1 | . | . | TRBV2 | TGTGCCAGCAGTGAAGGGCAGGCCCGCTACAATGAGCAGTTCTTC | CASSEGQARYNEQFF
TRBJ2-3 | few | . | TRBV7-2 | TGTGCCACCCTTCTCCGAACGGGAGCCATGTCAGATACGCAGTATTTT | CATLLRTGAMSDTQYF
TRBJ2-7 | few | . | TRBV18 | TGTGCCAGCTCACCTGGGGCCGACTTCTACGAGCAGTACTTC | CASSPGADFYEQYF